One T cell receptor beta chain is described in this entry. No antigen is known for it. Per the germline V gene, CDR1 is SGHTA and CDR2 is FQGNSA. This CDR3 comprises 13 residues. The V segment lost 5 bases and the J segment 8 bases; nucleotides outside the gene matches: 8. This specimen comes from a study of beta chain features in type 1 diabetes. Study in general: All samples combined gave about 100 million sorted cells for examination. Findings and limits, study-wide: PCR, the amplification step, might favor shorter templates, equally in patients and controls. Sequencing of cDNA might inflate the share of cells that strongly express TCR.

Isolated RNA was reverse transcribed in full, so expressed TCRB transcripts were sequenced. Clones were sequenced by immunoSEQ multiplex PCR, and TCRdb holds only the in-frame ones, with some missing. The data contain about 320,000 clones, less than 15% of them singletons. The clonotype comes from a man under 40 in good health. Material: central memory CD4+ T cells from blood. The chain combines TRBV7-2 with TRBJ1-2; 7 nucleotides match TRBD1. CDR3 bases: TGTGCCAGCAGCCCGAAGGGGGCGCTAGGCTACACCTTC. It is translated as CASSPKGALGYTF.